This T cell receptor (beta chain) was recovered during a study of shared clonotypes between healthy human individuals. Findings and limits, study-wide: The low donor count limited represented genetic and exposure-history diversity.

This CDR3 has 13 amino acids. Trimming took 5 bases from V and 8 from J; bases not matched to a gene: 8. Germline-derived CDR1 and CDR2 are LNHDA and SQIVND (reference sequence). Authors' processing steps: With immunoSEQ giving junction-only sequences and no quality scores, filtering differed. TCRdb keeps only in-frame clones here, not all; method: immunoSEQ multiplex PCR. That table gives V, J and clone size, and the DNA gave D and trimming. Here the sample spans around 1,900,000 clones, 93% being singletons. The naive CD8 subset, CD45RO-negative cells positively selected for CCR7, excluded terminally differentiated effector memory CD45RA+ cells. As to this clone: The antigen is not known.

The chain couples TRBV19 to TRBJ1-2, with TRBD1 matching 7 bases. The TCR originated in a young man in good health. Some clones in this sample may be carry-over from other donors' samples. The sample taken for sequencing was naive CD8+ T cells from PBMCs. In DNA, the CDR3 is TGTGCCAGTAGTGTCACAGGGGTTCACGGCTACACCTTC. It specifies CASSVTGVHGYTF.